This T cell receptor beta chain was sequenced during a study of graft-versus-host responses after intestinal transplantation. Whole-study context: Transplant types were multivisceral, liver-intestinal, or isolated intestinal. For two to three years after anti-thymocyte globulin induction, all recipients took tacrolimus and steroids. Study outcomes and limitations: Analysis identified GvH clones in recipient marrow, with some appearing first in ileum or blood. Peak GvH clone levels in circulation were associated with early post-transplant HvG declines.

Data came from immunoSEQ multiplex PCR; TCRdb stores just in-frame clones and leaves some out. The sample yields around 99,000 clones, roughly 89% seen once. This CDR3 has 14 amino acids. Trimming removed 3 bases from V and 3 bases from J, with 9 bases in between. Germline assignment: CDR1 MGHRA and CDR2 YSYEKL. With respect to this clone: Its specificity is unknown.

The chain is built from TRBV4-1 and TRBJ1-5, with D perhaps matching TRBD1 (6 bases). This sequence was found in a human donor who was the organ donor for an intestinal transplant. This material consisted of unstimulated CD4+ T cells sorted from spleen or lymph node cells, taken before transplant. CDR3 bases: TGCGCCAGCAGCCATGGACAGTACAATCAGCCCCAGCATTTT. Translated: CASSHGQYNQPQHF.